These 9 T cell receptor beta chains came from one sample sequenced in a study of T-cell reconstitution after alpha-beta-depleted transplantation in children. Unique molecular identifiers featured in how the TCRbeta library was prepared. TCRdb itself ran the PCR reads through MiXCR, one entry per CDR3 protein. The table includes approximately 18,000 distinct CDR3 sequences, around 13% detected once. Specimen: PBMCs, mostly from graft donor cells, collected 60 days after TCRalphabeta/CD19-depleted stem cell transplant. These receptor sequences come from a female patient aged 2-9 years who had a stem cell transplant for congenital amegakaryocytic thrombocytopenia, so the T cells may come from the graft donor.

This clonotype was observed many times. The rearrangement uses TRBV5-1 and TRBJ2-1; TRBD1 is a possible D gene (5 bases). The CDR3 length is 14 residues. Trimming took 0 bases from V and 8 from J, leaving 12 bases between them. The germline CDR1 and CDR2 sequences are SGHRS and YFSETQ. CDR3: CASSLGQPAYEQFF. The CDR3 nucleotides are TGCGCCAGCAGCTTGGGACAGCCCGCATATGAGCAGTTCTTC.

In this sample, this clonotype turned up many times. The chain links TRBV20-1 to TRBJ1-4; D might be TRBD1 (6 bases). The length of the CDR3 is 13 residues. With 5 bases removed from V and 6 bases from J, the gap between germline ends came to 13 bases. Per the germline V gene, CDR1 is DFQATT and CDR2 is SNEGSKA (reference sequence). CDR3 nucleotide sequence: TGCAGTGCTCCCACGGGGGGCGATGAAAAACTGTTTTTT. Residues: CSAPTGGDEKLFF.

The rearrangement uses TRBV3-1 and TRBJ1-4; no clear D. This CDR3 comprises 14 residues. Germline assignment: CDR1 LGHDT and CDR2 YNNKEL (reference sequence). The germline V and J ends were trimmed by 10 bases and 3 bases, with 15 bases remaining between them. CDR3 region: CAICLGRANEKLFF. As DNA, the CDR3 is TGTGCCATCTGTTTGGGTAGGGCTAATGAAAAACTGTTTTTT. Filled out from reference TRBV3-1 and TRBJ1-4, the complete variable domain reads DTAVSQTPKYLVTQMGNDKSIKCEQNLGHDTMYWYKQDSKKFLKIMFSYNNKELIINETVPNRFSPKSPDKAHLNLHINSLELGDSAVYFCAICLGRANEKLFFGSGTQLSVL.

This clonotype appeared many times. This chain uses TRBV5-1 with TRBJ1-2, with D perhaps TRBD1 (5 bases). V lost 3 bases and J 6 bases, leaving 21 bases between the germline ends. The CDR3 consists of 16 residues. Per germline, CDR1 SGHRS and CDR2 YFSETQ. Here the CDR3 DNA reads TGCGCCAGCAGCTCCGGGACGGCGGCCCCCGGAGATGGCTACACCTTC. This gives the protein CASSSGTAAPGDGYTF.

The table lists this clonotype with many counts. The chain uses TRBV7-2 and TRBJ2-5; 8 nucleotides align to TRBD2. V lost 1 base and J lost 1; bases outside the gene matches: 8. The CDR3 extends over 17 amino acids. The germline gives CDR1 SGHTA, CDR2 FQGNSA. This CDR3 is CASSLGGLAGFQETQYF. The CDR3 DNA reads as TGTGCCAGCAGCTTAGGGGGGCTAGCGGGTTTCCAAGAGACCCAGTACTTC.

This clonotype ranks as medium-sized (0.01 to 0.1%). This chain uses TRBV18 with TRBJ2-2, with no clear D. CDR1 KGHSH and CDR2 LQKENI come from the germline V gene. Trimming cost V 1 base and J 4 bases, with 10 bases left between them. CDR3 length: 15 amino acids. The CDR3 sequence: CASSPLDDSTGELFF. The DNA of the CDR3 is TGTGCCAGCTCACCACTTGACGATTCCACCGGGGAGCTGTTTTTT.

The rearrangement joins TRBV7-9 to TRBJ1-2; D gene ambiguous. The CDR3 covers 14 residues. The V gene's germline CDR1 is SEHNR and CDR2 FQNEAQ (reference sequence). V was cut by 4 bases and J by 4 bases, with 13 bases left in between. The CDR3 loop reads CASSSRFQTYGYTF. DNA for the CDR3: TGTGCCAGCAGCTCCCGTTTCCAAACCTATGGCTACACCTTC.

At least ten counts were recorded for this clonotype. This chain joins TRBV6-5 and TRBJ2-5; TRBD2 might be the D (6 bases). The V gene's germline CDR1 is MNHEY and CDR2 SVGAGI. This CDR3 is built from 14 residues. V gave up 6 bases and J gave up 3 bases, with 14 bases separating them. The DNA for the CDR3 is TGTGCCAGCAGCCGGGGACTGCAGAAAGAGACCCAGTACTTC. This encodes CASSRGLQKETQYF.

This clonotype was found many times. The rearrangement joins TRBV7-8 to TRBJ2-5; 7 bases map to TRBD2. The CDR3 consists of 13 residues. Trimming took 8 bases from V and 4 from J; bases not matched to a gene: 7. Germline V gives CDR1 SGHVS, CDR2 FQNEAQ. The CDR3 DNA reads as TGTGCCAGCTATGGGGGGGATCGAGAGACCCAGTACTTC. This encodes CASYGGDRETQYF.